This entry lists 20 T cell receptor beta chains sequenced from one sample in a study of T cells in Graves' hyperthyroidism and ophthalmopathy. The source material, RNA transcripts, was used to amplify TCR beta CDR3 regions. The TCR CDR3 first-round RT-PCR relied on the HTBI primer set. TCRdb reprocessed the multiplex PCR reads with MiXCR, giving one entry per CDR3 protein. The table shows fewer than 450,000 distinct CDR3 sequences, with about a sixth occurring only once. The material sequenced was blood. The receptors derive from a woman aged 30 to 39 with Graves' hyperthyroidism that later progressed to Graves' ophthalmopathy.

The chain has TRBV27 and TRBJ1-2; TRBD1 aligns across 9 bases. The trim removed 2 bases at V and 0 bases at J, leaving 7 bases unmatched. Germline assignment: CDR1 MNHEY and CDR2 SMNVEV (reference sequence). This CDR3 is built from 17 residues. In nucleotides, the CDR3 is TGTGCCAGCAGTTTAAGGACAGGGGCGGGAGCTAACTATGGCTACACCTTC. It codes for CASSLRTGAGANYGYTF.

Many counts were recorded for this clonotype. The rearrangement links TRBV28 to TRBJ2-7; D may be TRBD1 (5 bases). Germline V CDR1 and CDR2: MDHEN, SYDVKM. The CDR3 consists of 12 residues. Trimming removed 3 bases at V and 5 bases at J, with 8 bases between. CDR3 amino acids: CASSLKGNEQYF. DNA for the CDR3: TGTGCCAGCAGTTTGAAGGGGAACGAGCAGTACTTC.

There are many counts of this clonotype. The J gene is TRBJ2-7, the V gene TRBV10-3, with TRBD2 matching over 8 bases. Germline V gives CDR1 ENHRY, CDR2 SYGVKD. With 3 bases clipped from V and 0 bases from J, the junction kept 10 bases outside the gene matches. CDR3 size: 17 residues. The CDR3 nucleotides are TGTGCCATCAGTGATCCCGAAGCGGGGGTCATCTCCTACGAGCAGTACTTC. Encoded protein: CAISDPEAGVISYEQYF.

This clonotype was counted ten times or more. This chain uses TRBV11-3 with TRBJ1-4; D is unclear. This CDR3 is 13 amino acids long. Trimming shortened V by 5 bases and J by 5 bases, and 9 bases separated the two germline ends. The germline V gene has CDR1 SGHNT and CDR2 YENEEA. Here the CDR3 reads CASSQARNEKLFF. Here the CDR3 DNA reads TGTGCCAGCAGCCAGGCTCGAAATGAAAAACTGTTTTTT.

This clonotype was observed many times. The rearrangement links TRBV7-2 to TRBJ1-1; possible D gene TRBD1, 5 bases. Per germline, CDR1 SGHTA and CDR2 FQGNSA. The CDR3 spans 17 residues. V lost 1 base and J lost 4, with 19 bases in between. This CDR3 reads CASSLEGPQAGTTEAFF. The CDR3 DNA reads as TGTGCCAGCAGCTTAGAAGGGCCCCAGGCGGGGACCACTGAAGCTTTCTTT.

This clonotype was seen more than once but under ten times. The rearrangement joins TRBV9 to TRBJ2-1; D ambiguous. CDR1 and CDR2 from the germline V gene are SGDLS and YYNGEE. With 0 bases removed from V and 5 bases from J, the gap between germline ends came to 0 bases. The CDR3 is 11 residues long. The CDR3: CASSVDNEQFF. The DNA for the CDR3 is TGTGCCAGCAGCGTAGACAATGAGCAGTTCTTC.

This clonotype was picked up a small number of times. This may arise from a read error, as a much more abundant clone is one base away. This chain connects TRBV2 to TRBJ2-4; D gene ambiguous. From germline, CDR1 is SNHLY and CDR2 FYNNEI. The CDR3 spans 14 residues. CDR3 residues: CASSESQAKNVQYF. The DNA of the CDR3 is TGTGCCAGCAGTGAGAGCCAGGCCAAAAACGTTCAGTACTTC.

V and J are TRBV12-3 or TRBV12-4 and TRBJ1-2, with D possibly being TRBD1 (6 bases). The CDR3 is made up of 15 amino acids. Trimming took off 3 bases at V and 7 bases at J, with 18 bases between the two ends. The CDR3 here is CASSFQGQGAFGYTF. Here the CDR3 DNA reads TGTGCCAGCAGTTTCCAGGGACAAGGGGCTTTTGGCTACACCTTC.

Worth noting for this clonotype: One junction end does not reproduce the germline sequence, and a read error may be involved. This chain joins TRBV7-7 and TRBJ2-5; D might be TRBD1 (5 bases). The CDR3 covers 15 residues. Germline-derived CDR1 and CDR2 are SSHAT and FNYEAQ (reference sequence). This CDR3 is CASSLVGHRQETQYF. CDR3 DNA: TGTGCTAGCAGCTTAGTTGGACACCGACAAGAGACCCAGTACTTC.

This clonotype occurred many times. This chain links TRBV12-3 or TRBV12-4 with TRBJ2-1; 7 bases agree with TRBD1. Losses at the gene ends were 10 bases for V and 9 bases for J; bases not matched to a gene: 21. The CDR3 length is 16 residues. CDR3 DNA sequence: TGTGCCACCGGACCATGGACAGGCCCCTTGGGCGGTGAGCAGTTCTTC. It translates to CATGPWTGPLGGEQFF.

This clonotype was seen ten or more times. This chain uses TRBV20-1 with TRBJ1-1, with TRBD1 as a possible D gene (6 bases). This CDR3 spans 13 amino acids. The germline gives CDR1 DFQATT, CDR2 SNEGSKA (reference sequence). Trimming removed 5 bases from V and 1 base from J, with 11 bases in between. The CDR3 spells CSAEQTGNTEAFF. Written as DNA, the CDR3 is TGCAGTGCTGAACAGACAGGGAACACTGAAGCTTTCTTT.

This sequence joins TRBV6-1 and TRBJ2-5; 8 bases match TRBD2. Germline V gives CDR1 MNHNS, CDR2 SASEGT. CDR3 length: 16 residues. V lost 5 bases and J lost 1; bases outside the gene matches: 9. The CDR3 nucleotides read TGTGCCAGCAGTACCTCAGCGGGAGACCTCCAAGAGACCCAGTACTTC. It translates to CASSTSAGDLQETQYF.

The chain combines TRBV15 with TRBJ1-1; 7 bases are shared with TRBD1. Germline CDR1 LNHNV, CDR2 YYDKDF (reference sequence). The V segment lost 3 bases and the J segment 3 bases; nucleotides outside the gene matches: 7. The CDR3 extends over 15 amino acids. The CDR3 DNA follows: TGTGCCACCAGCAGGCCGCGGACAGGCGACACTGAAGCTTTCTTT. This translates into CATSRPRTGDTEAFF.

The chain is built from TRBV19 and TRBJ1-4; D is possibly TRBD1 (6 bases). The CDR3 consists of 14 residues. Trimming shortened V by 7 bases and J by 6 bases, and 15 bases separated the two germline ends. CDR1 LNHDA and CDR2 SQIVND come from the germline V gene (reference sequence). The CDR3 loop is CASMTRGADEKLFF. DNA for the CDR3: TGTGCCAGTATGACCAGGGGCGCCGATGAAAAACTGTTTTTT.

This clonotype occurred a few times. The conserved closing phenylalanine or tryptophan is absent in this CDR3, likely reflecting a read error. The rearrangement uses TRBV20-1 and TRBJ1-1, with 10 bases lining up with TRBD1. This CDR3 has 16 amino acids. V lost 4 bases to trimming and J lost 1 base; unmatched junction nucleotides: 9. Germline assignment: CDR1 DFQATT and CDR2 SNEGSKA (reference sequence). CDR3 in DNA: TGCAGTGCTAAAATAGGGACAGGGGTAGGGAACACTGAAGCTTTCCTT. Its translation is CSAKIGTGVGNTEAFL.

The rearrangement uses TRBV7-9 and TRBJ2-4; weak D call: TRBD1 (6 bases). V was cut by 2 bases and J by 7 bases, with 15 bases left in between. Germline CDR1 reads SEHNR; CDR2 reads FQNEAQ (reference sequence). This CDR3 spans 15 amino acids. CDR3 sequence: CASSLSRAQGNIQYF. CDR3 DNA: TGTGCCAGCAGCTTAAGTCGAGCACAGGGCAACATTCAGTACTTC.

This clonotype has a count of ten or more. V is TRBV10-3 and J is TRBJ2-1, with a tentative D call TRBD2 (6 bases). Germline-derived CDR1 and CDR2 are ENHRY and SYGVKD. Trimming left V 6 bases short and J 5 bases short, with 11 bases between. CDR3 length: 13 residues. CDR3 coding DNA: TGTGCCATCAGGAGAACGGGGGACAATGAGCAGTTCTTC. Its protein is CAIRRTGDNEQFF.

This clonotype was found many times. The CDR3 spells CASSLGWQGNTIYF. Written as DNA, the CDR3 is TGTGCCAGCAGCCTAGGGTGGCAGGGAAACACCATATATTTT. The chain carries TRBV3-1 and TRBJ1-3; D is unclear. Per the germline V gene, CDR1 is LGHDT and CDR2 is YNNKEL (reference sequence). This CDR3 has 14 residues. The V end lost 4 bases, the J end lost 4 bases, and 11 bases lay between the germline ends.

The sample holds many counts of this clonotype. This rearrangement joins TRBV27 to TRBJ1-2; D may be TRBD1 (5 bases). CDR1 is MNHEY, CDR2 SMNVEV, per germline (reference sequence). This CDR3 has 17 residues. The V end was cut by 6 bases, the J end by 1 base, with 21 bases between. CDR3 sequence (DNA): TGTGCCAGCAGCTGGAACGGTAGGTGGGGCCTTAACTATGGCTACACCTTC. Its translation is CASSWNGRWGLNYGYTF.

This clonotype came up many times. The rearrangement links TRBV19 to TRBJ1-1, with 7 bases fitting TRBD1. The CDR3 contains 16 residues. V was pared by 5 bases and J by 5 bases, with 14 bases of the junction left unmatched. Per the germline V gene, CDR1 is LNHDA and CDR2 is SQIVND (reference sequence). The CDR3 DNA reads as TGTGCCAGTAGTCTCCGGAGGGACAGCCTTCGTACTGAAGCTTTCTTT. Protein sequence: CASSLRRDSLRTEAFF.